This is a list of T cell receptor beta chains from one sample in a study of T cells in Graves' hyperthyroidism and ophthalmopathy. TCRdb redid the calling of the multiplex PCR reads with MiXCR, one entry per CDR3 protein. Here the sample spans around 600,000 distinct CDR3 sequences, more than 12% being singletons. Sequencing used blood. Every receptor here comes from a woman between 50 and 59 years old with Graves' ophthalmopathy. Each CDR3 is given with its conserved first and last residue. The D gene is left open where the match is weak. The size entry is marked missing in some rows and otherwise reads once, few, many or a size class.

J	D	size	V	DNA	CDR3
TRBJ2-2	TRBD2	many	TRBV5-1	TGCGCCAGCAGCTTGGCGGCTAGCGGGAGAACCGGGGAGCTGTTTTTT	CASSLAASGRTGELFF
TRBJ2-7	-	many	TRBV5-1	TGCGCCAGCAGCCGAGGGCCCGACTACGAGCAGTACTTC	CASSRGPDYEQYF
TRBJ2-7	TRBD2	many	TRBV2	TGTGCCAGCGCCGGGACTAGCGGGATCTACGAGCAGTACTTC	CASAGTSGIYEQYF
TRBJ2-1	TRBD2	few	TRBV19	TGTGCCAGTAGTAAGGGACTAGCGGGAGACCCCTACAATGAGCAGTTCTTC	CASSKGLAGDPYNEQFF
TRBJ2-7	TRBD2	many	TRBV20-1	TGCAGTGCTAACGGACTAGCGGGAGGCTACCCGAGCTCCTACGAGCAGTACTTC	CSANGLAGGYPSSYEQYF
TRBJ2-1	TRBD2	many	TRBV18	TGTGCCAGCTCTGGTCTAGCGGGGAACAATGAGCAGTTCTTC	CASSGLAGNNEQFF
TRBJ1-6	-	few	TRBV18	TGTGCCAGCTCACTACAGGGTATTGATTCACCCCTCCACTTT	CASSLQGIDSPLHF
TRBJ1-1	-	many	TRBV29-1	TGCAGCGTTGATACCCTCGGACGCAACACTGAAGCTTTCTTT	CSVDTLGRNTEAFF
TRBJ2-3	TRBD2	few	TRBV6-2/TRBV6-3	TGTGCCAGCAGTTACCCGACTAGCGGGGTCAGGGGTACGCAGTATTTT	CASSYPTSGVRGTQYF
TRBJ1-1	-	many	TRBV20-1	TGCAGTGTTAAGGCGGGAGTTAAAGCTTTCTTT	CSVKAGVKAFF
TRBJ2-3	-	many	TRBV24-1	TGTGCCACCAGTGATCGACCCGGGACTGATTACACAGATACGCAGTATTTT	CATSDRPGTDYTDTQYF
TRBJ2-5	TRBD1	many	TRBV7-2	TGTGCCAGCAGCTTAGTCGGGACAGGGGGCGTAGAGACCCAGTACTTC	CASSLVGTGGVETQYF
TRBJ2-5	TRBD1	many	TRBV27	TGTGCCAGCAGTCCCCGACGACAGGGGGCCAAAGAGACCCAGTACTTC	CASSPRRQGAKETQYF
TRBJ2-5	TRBD2	many	TRBV7-9	TGTGCCACCCGGACTAGCGCGAACCAAGAGACCCAGTACTTC	CATRTSANQETQYF
TRBJ2-7	TRBD1	few	TRBV5-1	TGCGCCAGCAGCTTGGGTGGGGGGACAGGGGCCTCCTACGAGCAGTACTTC	CASSLGGGTGASYEQYF
TRBJ2-2	-	-	TRBV27	TGTGCCAGCAGTCCCCCTTGGGGGGAGCTGTTTTTT	CASSPPWGELFF
TRBJ1-2	-	few	TRBV30	TGTGCCTGGAATTTGGGGTTAGGCTACACCTTC	CAWNLGLGYTF
TRBJ2-3	-	many	TRBV5-1	TGCGCCAGCTTCCTCGGGGTTCCCACAGATACGCAGTATTTT	CASFLGVPTDTQYF
TRBJ2-1	TRBD2	many	TRBV20-1	TGCAGTGCTAGAGATTTCATACTAGCGGGAGGAACATACAATGAGCAGTTCTTC	CSARDFILAGGTYNEQFF
TRBJ2-7	TRBD2	many	TRBV20-1	TGCAGTGCTAGGCCGGGACTAGCGTTCTCCGAGCAGTACTTC	CSARPGLAFSEQYF